This TCR beta chain was recovered during a study of T cells expressing NK-cell markers (dated by TCRdb to the early 2020s). Some background on the complete study: TCR beta-chain repertoires were profiled in sorted CD3+CD56+NKG2C+, CD3+CD56+NKG2C- and CD3+CD56-NKG2C+ T-cell subsets from about 8 donors. Seven of the eight sequenced donors were HCMV-seropositive and one was HCMV-seronegative. Libraries were sequenced as 2 x 150 bp reads on Illumina HiSeq 2000/2500, MiSeq or NextSeq. The study sequenced eight donors, all healthy volunteers chosen at random: three men and five women. What the authors observed across the whole study: Those dominant clonotypes were again the most abundant among CD3+CD56-NKG2C+ cells in a handful of donors, at about 25-65%. Whether the expanded NKG2C-expressing T cell clones were specific for HCMV antigens remained unclear. In five to seven donors, the dominant CD3+CD56+NKG2C+ clonotypes were among the top 10 CD8+ clonotypes and accounted for roughly 1.0-7.5% of CD8+ T cells.

HCMV serostatus was determined by detecting HCMV-specific IgG in serum with a commercial ELISA kit. Peripheral blood mononuclear cells were isolated from blood by Ficoll density gradient centrifugation. With regard to this clonotype: What antigen it recognizes has not been identified.

Sequencing was carried out with an Illumina HiSeq 2000. TCR beta cDNA libraries were prepared using 5'RACE template switching, which introduced a universal primer site and unique molecular identifiers. cDNA synthesis was primed from the TCR beta constant segment, followed by two successive PCR amplification steps. The original pipeline was this. MIGEC handled demultiplexing of the reads and grouping by UMI, while MiTCR was used to assemble and quantify clonotypes. To remove erroneous sequences, TCR cDNA sequences were retained only when supported by two or more reads. The tcR package was used for downstream repertoire analysis, and clonotypes were matched between fractions using CDR3 nucleotide sequence together with V segment. VDJmatch was used to annotate antigen specificity against VDJdb, with one amino acid substitution in CDR3 permitted. Each CDR3 protein sequence appears as one entry after TCRdb reprocessed the reads, and no DNA is included. The authors' filters were not applied to this entry. The sample has 550,000 to 600,000 distinct CDR3 sequences on record. The ten largest clones capture approximately 4% of the sample.

The CDR3, from cysteine to phenylalanine, totals 14 residues. Nucleotide data are not available. Reading the germline V gene gives CDR1 SGHVS and CDR2 FQNEAQ. This sequence was found in a man in his late teens or twenties in good health. Donor details come from another sample of the same person, matched by shared clones. The sequenced sample consisted of blood T cells: a sorted CD56 or NKG2C T cell subset, CD4+ or CD8+ T cells, or bulk PBMC T cells (not recorded which). This chain is built from TRBV7-8 and TRBJ2-1. The CDR3 in this case is CASSLVYDGNEQFF.